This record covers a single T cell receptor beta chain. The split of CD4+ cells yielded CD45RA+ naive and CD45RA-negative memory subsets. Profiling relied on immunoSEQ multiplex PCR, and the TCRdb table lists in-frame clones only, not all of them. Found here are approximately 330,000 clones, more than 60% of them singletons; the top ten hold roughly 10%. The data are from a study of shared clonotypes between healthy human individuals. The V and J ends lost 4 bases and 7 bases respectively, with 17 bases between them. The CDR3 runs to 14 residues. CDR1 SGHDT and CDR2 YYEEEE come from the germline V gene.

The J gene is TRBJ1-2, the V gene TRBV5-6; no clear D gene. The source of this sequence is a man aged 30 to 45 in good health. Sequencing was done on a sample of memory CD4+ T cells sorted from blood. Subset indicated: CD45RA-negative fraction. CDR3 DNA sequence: TGTGCCAGCAGCCTCGACGCGGGGTTCGGTGGCTACACCTTC. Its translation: CASSLDAGFGGYTF. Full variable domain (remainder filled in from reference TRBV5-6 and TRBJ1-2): DAGVTQSPTHLIKTRGQQVTLRCSPKSGHDTVSWYQQALGQGPQFIFQYYEEEERQRGNFPDRFSGHQFPNYSSELNVNALLLGDSALYLCASSLDAGFGGYTFGSGTRLTVV.